This T cell receptor (beta chain) is from a study of blood T cell repertoires in COVID-19. Looked up from germline, CDR1 is SGDLS and CDR2 is YYNGEE. The CDR3 runs 18 residues. Trimming cost V 4 bases and J 0 bases, with 17 bases left between them. As handled by the study authors: For nucleated cells, counts were estimated from reference gene primer amplification. Profiling relied on immunoSEQ multiplex PCR, and the TCRdb table lists in-frame clones only, not all of them. That table is the source of V, J and clone size, and D and trimming were worked out from the DNA. In the table there are about 110,000 clones, approximately 90% of which are singletons.

This sequence originates from a woman aged 45 to 65 with acute or convalescent COVID-19. This chain connects TRBV9 to TRBJ1-6; perhaps TRBD1 as D (5 bases). Sequencing input: peripheral blood. As DNA, the CDR3 is TGTGCCAGCAGCTTGTCGACGGGGGGGAGCTCCTATAATTCACCCCTCCACTTT. Protein product: CASSLSTGGSSYNSPLHF.